These 25 T cell receptor beta chains were all obtained from the same sample, sequenced in a study of regulatory T cells in long-lasting Graves disease. CDR3 regions were amplified by Arm-PCR using iRepertoire HTBI primers to build TCR beta libraries. TCRdb called the multiplex PCR reads again in MiXCR, with one record for every CDR3 protein. The sample carries 400,000 to 500,000 distinct CDR3 sequences, 11% to 15% recorded once. Sample time point: newly diagnosed GD, antithyroid drugs for less than 3 months. After RNA was extracted from PBMCs, the TCR library was made from it. The data also belong to a second study, concerning T cells in Graves' hyperthyroidism and ophthalmopathy.

Sequences were derived from peripheral blood mononuclear cells (PBMCs), sampled at new diagnosis, from a patient treated with antithyroid drugs. These receptors all stem from a woman aged 45 to 65 with Graves disease.

This clonotype came up many times. J is TRBJ1-1 and V is TRBV27, with 9 nucleotides matching TRBD1. V lost 1 base and J lost 2; bases outside the gene matches: 8. This CDR3 has 17 residues. Germline-derived CDR1 and CDR2 are MNHEY and SMNVEV (reference sequence). Written as DNA, the CDR3 is TGTGCCAGCAGTTTATTTCCCATTACAGGGGGCAACACTGAAGCTTTCTTT. Protein: CASSLFPITGGNTEAFF.

This clonotype was found once. A much larger clone lies one base from this, so it may be a read error. The V call is TRBV5-4, the J call TRBJ2-5, with unresolved D. The CDR3 consists of 13 residues. Germline values: CDR1 SGHNT, CDR2 YYREEE (reference sequence). CDR3 amino acids: CVSSLYGQETQYF. The CDR3 region has the DNA TGTGTCAGCAGCTTGTACGGGCAAGAGACCCAGTACTTC.

V gene TRBV19 combines with J gene TRBJ1-5; D unclear. The CDR3 consists of 13 residues. V lost 5 bases, J lost 4 bases, and 9 bases lay in between. Germline assignment: CDR1 LNHDA and CDR2 SQIVND (reference sequence). The DNA of the CDR3 is TGTGCCAGTAGTCTTGAGCGAAATCAGCCCCAGCATTTT. This translates into CASSLERNQPQHF. Complete variable domain (other parts from reference TRBV19 and TRBJ1-5): DGGITQSPKYLFRKEGQNVTLSCEQNLNHDAMYWYRQDPGQGLRLIYYSQIVNDFQKGDIAEGYSVSREKKESFPLTVTSAQKNPTAFYLCASSLERNQPQHFGDGTRLSIL.

The genes are TRBV7-2 and TRBJ2-7; D is unresolved. Trimming took off 2 bases at V and 3 bases at J, with 17 bases between the two ends. The CDR3 sequence is 16 residues long. The germline CDR1 and CDR2 sequences are SGHTA and FQGNSA. As DNA, the CDR3 is TGTGCCAGCAGCTTAATACCTCGTTCTACATTCTACGAGCAGTACTTC. Residues: CASSLIPRSTFYEQYF.

In this sample, this clonotype turned up many times. Compared with germline, one end of the junction differs, possibly owing to a read error. This chain links TRBV3-1 with TRBJ2-5, with 10 bases that match TRBD1. Germline values: CDR1 LGHDT, CDR2 YNNKEL (reference sequence). CDR3 length: 18 amino acids. The CDR3 loop reads CASRQGDRGVGSQETQYF. As DNA, the CDR3 is TGTGCCAGCAGACAAGGGGACAGGGGTGTCGGCAGCCAAGAGACCCAGTACTTC.

This clonotype was seen many times. The chain is built from TRBV24-1 and TRBJ1-1; D is unclear. Germline V lookup: CDR1 KGHDR, CDR2 SFDVKD. The V end lost 7 bases, the J end lost 3 bases, and 11 bases lay between the germline ends. This CDR3 spans 13 amino acids. CDR3 amino acids: CATSLGPDTEAFF. CDR3 sequence (DNA): TGTGCCACCAGCCTCGGGCCGGACACTGAAGCTTTCTTT.

This chain links TRBV14 with TRBJ2-2; D might be TRBD2 (6 bases). V was clipped by 4 bases and J by 5 bases, with 14 bases between them. This CDR3 contains 15 residues. Germline lookup yields CDR1 SGHDN and CDR2 FVKESK. For the CDR3, the DNA is TGTGCCAGCAGCCCCTATTGGGGGGATACCGGGGAGCTGTTTTTT. This encodes CASSPYWGDTGELFF.

This clonotype was counted at least ten times. The genes are TRBV2 and TRBJ1-2, with D unresolved. V lost 8 bases, J lost 2 bases, and 15 bases lay in between. The germline V gene has CDR1 SNHLY and CDR2 FYNNEI. This CDR3 has 14 amino acids. CDR3 residues: CASRWVGKNYGYTF. The CDR3 nucleotides are TGTGCCAGCCGCTGGGTCGGCAAAAACTATGGCTACACCTTC.

This clonotype was counted at least ten times. This chain joins TRBV11-2 and TRBJ2-7; TRBD2 agrees at 9 bases. The CDR3 length is 15 residues. Trimming took 1 base from V and 3 from J; bases not matched to a gene: 4. The germline V gene has CDR1 SGHAT and CDR2 FQNNGV. DNA for the CDR3: TGTGCCAGCAGCTTAGGGACTAGCGTTCTCTACGAGCAGTACTTC. It is translated as CASSLGTSVLYEQYF.

This clonotype occurred a few times. This chain uses TRBV11-3 with TRBJ2-2, with 7 bases that match TRBD1. With 4 bases clipped from V and 3 bases from J, the junction kept 5 bases outside the gene matches. This CDR3 contains 15 residues. Germline values: CDR1 SGHNT, CDR2 YENEEA. CDR3 DNA sequence: TGTGCCAGCAGCTCCAGGGGGAAGGACACCGGGGAGCTGTTTTTT. It is translated as CASSSRGKDTGELFF.

CDR3 sequence reads: CASSTPFAGLSGNTIYF. The DNA for the CDR3 is TGTGCCAGCAGCACACCCTTTGCGGGCCTCTCTGGAAACACCATATATTTT. The rearrangement links TRBV11-2 to TRBJ1-3; D remains ambiguous. Germline V lookup: CDR1 SGHAT, CDR2 FQNNGV. The V gene lost 5 bases and the J gene lost 0 bases, with 17 bases spanning the gap. The CDR3 totals 17 residues.

In its sample, this clonotype was seen many times. The V and J genes are TRBV11-2 and TRBJ2-3; D gene ambiguous. V lost 5 bases and J 1 base, leaving 16 bases between the germline ends. The CDR3 contains 16 residues. Germline CDR1 SGHAT, CDR2 FQNNGV. Here the CDR3 DNA reads TGTGCCAGCAGCGCAGAGGACGGGCTGCGCACAGATACGCAGTATTTT. This gives the protein CASSAEDGLRTDTQYF.

This clonotype was detected only a few times. The genes are TRBV30 and TRBJ1-2; D unclear. The CDR3 totals 11 residues. The V and J ends lost 0 bases and 10 bases respectively, with 9 bases between them. The germline V gene encodes CDR1 GTSNPN and CDR2 SVGIG (reference sequence). CDR3 DNA: TGTGCCTGGAGTGTAGATCGCCTCTACACCTTC. Translation gives CAWSVDRLYTF.

For this clonotype: This likely traces to a read error, being one base from a far larger clone. The chain links TRBV28 to TRBJ2-7, with TRBD2 matching 7 bases. Trimming cost V 8 bases and J 0 bases; bases outside gene matches: 13. Germline CDR1 and CDR2: MDHEN and SYDVKM. CDR3 length: 16 amino acids. CDR3 in amino acids: CASREDPSGISYEQYF. The CDR3, as DNA: TGTGCCAGCCGTGAAGATCCCAGCGGGATCTCCTACGAGCAGTACTTC.

The V call is TRBV10-3, the J call TRBJ2-1; 7 nucleotides align to TRBD2. In germline, CDR1 is ENHRY, CDR2 SYGVKD. Trimming at V came to 0 bases and at J to 7 bases, leaving 12 bases not matched to a gene. The CDR3 runs to 17 residues. The CDR3 loop is CAISESRGRGPENEQFF. The DNA for the CDR3 is TGTGCCATCAGTGAGTCGCGGGGGAGAGGGCCCGAGAATGAGCAGTTCTTC.

The CDR3 loop is CASSPEGWDTDTQYF. The DNA of the CDR3 is TGCGCCAGCAGCCCGGAAGGGTGGGACACAGATACGCAGTATTTT. The chain links TRBV5-1 to TRBJ2-3, with D hard to call. This CDR3 has 15 amino acids. Germline CDR1 reads SGHRS; CDR2 reads YFSETQ. V was cut by 4 bases and J by 2 bases, with 14 bases left in between. Combining the CDR3 with reference TRBV5-1 and TRBJ2-3 gives the whole variable domain KAGVTQTPRYLIKTRGQQVTLSCSPISGHRSVSWYQQTPGQGLQFLFEYFSETQRNKGNFPGRFSGRQFSNSRSEMNVSTLELGDSALYLCASSPEGWDTDTQYFGPGTRLTVL.

This clonotype turned up a few times. The chain is built from TRBV6-5 and TRBJ1-1; D is unclear. The CDR3 length is 15 residues. Germline CDR1 and CDR2: MNHEY and SVGAGI. The V gene lost 0 bases and the J gene lost 2 bases, with 10 bases spanning the gap. The CDR3 DNA follows: TGTGCCAGCAGTTACTCGGTGTCTTTAAACACTGAAGCTTTCTTT. Its protein product is CASSYSVSLNTEAFF.

Worth noting for this clonotype: The junction does not match germline at one end; this may be a read error. The chain couples TRBV6-5 to TRBJ1-1, with D maybe TRBD1 (5 bases). The CDR3 consists of 17 residues. Germline V gene data show CDR1 as MNHEY and CDR2 as SVGAGI. Here the CDR3 DNA reads TGTGCCAGCAGTTACTCTCCGCCGGGGCTGGGGAACACTGGAGCTTTCTTT. This gives the protein CASSYSPPGLGNTGAFF.

The genes are TRBV9 and TRBJ2-1; 11 bases map to TRBD2. With V trimmed by 3 bases and J by 5 bases, 4 bases remained unmatched. The CDR3 runs 15 residues. Germline CDR1 reads SGDLS; CDR2 reads YYNGEE. The CDR3, as DNA: TGTGCCAGCAGCGAATCGACTAGCGGGAACAATGAGCAGTTCTTC. The encoded protein is CASSESTSGNNEQFF.

This clonotype has a count of ten or more. The V gene is TRBV6-1, the J gene TRBJ2-5; no reliable D call. This CDR3 spans 16 amino acids. V lost 0 bases, J lost 4 bases, and 15 bases lay in between. The V gene's germline CDR1 is MNHNS and CDR2 SASEGT. In DNA form, the CDR3 reads TGTGCCAGCAGTGAAGCGGGTCTCTGGGGTGTAGAGACCCAGTACTTC. Translating it yields CASSEAGLWGVETQYF.

At least ten counts were recorded for this clonotype. The J gene is TRBJ1-5, the V gene TRBV12-3 or TRBV12-4; 8 nucleotides line up with TRBD1. CDR3 length equals 15 residues. The ends lost 6 bases at V and 5 bases at J; junction bases unmatched: 9. The CDR3 DNA is TGTGCCAGCAGCCGAACAGGGGGATTAGATCAGCCCCAGCATTTT. The encoded protein is CASSRTGGLDQPQHF.

The table lists this clonotype with many counts. The chain joins TRBV6-1 to TRBJ2-5; 12 bases map to TRBD1. The CDR3 contains 15 residues. Unmatched junction bases numbered 6, after V lost 6 bases and J lost 4 bases. Germline V lookup: CDR1 MNHNS, CDR2 SASEGT. The CDR3 here is CASSLGGQGAETQYF. CDR3 DNA sequence: TGTGCCAGCAGCCTGGGGGGACAGGGGGCAGAGACCCAGTACTTC.

The chain carries TRBV5-1 and TRBJ2-7, with 15 bases identical to TRBD2. Trimming removed 4 bases from V and 3 bases from J; junction bases left unmatched: 5. The germline V gene encodes CDR1 SGHRS and CDR2 YFSETQ. The CDR3 contains 16 residues. In DNA, the CDR3 is TGCGCCAGCAGCGAGGGACTAGCGGGAGGTCTCTACGAGCAGTACTTC. This translates into CASSEGLAGGLYEQYF.

The J gene is TRBJ2-3, the V gene TRBV10-1; TRBD2 matches at 13 bases. The CDR3 has 19 residues. The germline CDR1 and CDR2 sequences are WNHNN and SYGVQD (reference sequence). The junction had 13 bases not matched to a gene; V was cut back by 6 bases and J by 1 base. CDR3 protein: CASSPQLAGGPSGTDTQYF. Written as DNA, the CDR3 is TGCGCCAGCAGCCCTCAACTAGCGGGAGGGCCGTCGGGCACAGATACGCAGTATTTT.

The chain is built from TRBV18 and TRBJ2-7, with D unresolved. V lost 2 bases to trimming and J lost 4 bases, with 15 bases between them. Germline loops: CDR1 KGHSH, CDR2 LQKENI. The CDR3 is made up of 15 amino acids. In DNA, the CDR3 is TGTGCCAGCTCACCAATGACCACAACCAAATACGAGCAGTACTTC. This gives the protein CASSPMTTTKYEQYF.